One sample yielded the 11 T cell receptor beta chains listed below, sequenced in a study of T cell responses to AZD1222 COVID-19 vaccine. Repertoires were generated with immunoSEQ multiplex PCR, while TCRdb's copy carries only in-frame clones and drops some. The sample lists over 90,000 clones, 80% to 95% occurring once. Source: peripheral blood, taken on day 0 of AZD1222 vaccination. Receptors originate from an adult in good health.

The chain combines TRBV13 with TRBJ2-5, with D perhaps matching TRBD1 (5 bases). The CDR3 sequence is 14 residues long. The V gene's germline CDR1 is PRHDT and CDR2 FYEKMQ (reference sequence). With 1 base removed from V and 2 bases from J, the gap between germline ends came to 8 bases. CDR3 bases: TGTGCCAGCAGCTTAGTTGACAGACAAGAGACCCAGTACTTC. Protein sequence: CASSLVDRQETQYF.

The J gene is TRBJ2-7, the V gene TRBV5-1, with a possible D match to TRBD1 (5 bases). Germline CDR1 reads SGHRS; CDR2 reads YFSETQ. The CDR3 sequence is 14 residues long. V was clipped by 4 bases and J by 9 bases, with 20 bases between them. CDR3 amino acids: CASSLDKAGATQYF. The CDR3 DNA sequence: TGCGCCAGCAGCCTGGACAAGGCCGGTGCGACGCAGTACTTC.

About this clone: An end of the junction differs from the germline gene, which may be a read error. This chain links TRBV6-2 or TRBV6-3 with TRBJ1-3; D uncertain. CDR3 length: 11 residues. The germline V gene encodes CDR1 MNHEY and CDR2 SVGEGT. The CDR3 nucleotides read TGTGCCAGCTGTTATGGAAACACCATATATTTT. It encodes CASCYGNTIYF.

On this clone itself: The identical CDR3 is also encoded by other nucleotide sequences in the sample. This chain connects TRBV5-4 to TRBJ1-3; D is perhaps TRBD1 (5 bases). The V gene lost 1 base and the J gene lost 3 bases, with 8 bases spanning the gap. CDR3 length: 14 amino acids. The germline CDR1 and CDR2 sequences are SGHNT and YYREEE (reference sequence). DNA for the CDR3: TGTGCCAGCAGCTTGTGGGGGGTTGGAAACACCATATATTTT. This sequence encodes CASSLWGVGNTIYF.

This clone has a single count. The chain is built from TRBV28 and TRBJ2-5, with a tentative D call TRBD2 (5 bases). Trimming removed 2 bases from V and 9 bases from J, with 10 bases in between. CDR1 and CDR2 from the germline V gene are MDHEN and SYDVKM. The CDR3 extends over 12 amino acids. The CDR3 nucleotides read TGTGCCAGCAGTTTACGATCCGGGGCCCAGTACTTC. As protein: CASSLRSGAQYF. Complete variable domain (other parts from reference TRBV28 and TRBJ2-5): DVKVTQSSRYLVKRTGEKVFLECVQDMDHENMFWYRQDPGLGLRLIYFSYDVKMKEKGDIPEGYSVSREKKERFSLILESASTNQTSMYLCASSLRSGAQYFGPGTRLLVL.

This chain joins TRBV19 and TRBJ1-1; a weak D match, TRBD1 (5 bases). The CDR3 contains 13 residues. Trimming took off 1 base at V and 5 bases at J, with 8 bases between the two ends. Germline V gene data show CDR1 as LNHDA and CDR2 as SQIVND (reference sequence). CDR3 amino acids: CASSIGRETEAFF. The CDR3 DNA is TGTGCCAGTAGTATAGGCAGGGAGACTGAAGCTTTCTTT.

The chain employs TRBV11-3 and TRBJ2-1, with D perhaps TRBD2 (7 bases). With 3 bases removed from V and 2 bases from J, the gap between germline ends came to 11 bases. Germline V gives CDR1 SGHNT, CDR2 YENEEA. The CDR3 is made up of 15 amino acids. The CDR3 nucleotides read TGTGCCAGCAGCTTGGCGGGGGCCCCCTACAATGAGCAGTTCTTC. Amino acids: CASSLAGAPYNEQFF.

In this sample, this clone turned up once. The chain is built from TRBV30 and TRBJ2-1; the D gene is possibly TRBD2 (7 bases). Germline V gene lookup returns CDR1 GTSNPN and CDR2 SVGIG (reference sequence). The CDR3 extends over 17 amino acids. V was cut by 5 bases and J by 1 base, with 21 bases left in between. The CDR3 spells CAWGGGLKGASYNEQFF. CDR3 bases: TGTGCCTGGGGCGGGGGCCTCAAAGGAGCGTCCTACAATGAGCAGTTCTTC.

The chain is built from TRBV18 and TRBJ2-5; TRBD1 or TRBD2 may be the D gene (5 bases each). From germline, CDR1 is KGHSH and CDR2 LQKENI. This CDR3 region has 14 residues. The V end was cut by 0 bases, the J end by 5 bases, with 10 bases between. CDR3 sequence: CASSPPGPRETQYF. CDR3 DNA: TGTGCCAGCTCACCACCGGGACCGCGCGAGACCCAGTACTTC.

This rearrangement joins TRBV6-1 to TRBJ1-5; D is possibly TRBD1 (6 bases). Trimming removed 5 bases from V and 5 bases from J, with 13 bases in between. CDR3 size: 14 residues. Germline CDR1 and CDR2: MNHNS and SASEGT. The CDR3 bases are TGTGCCAGCAGTAAGACAGGCGGAGATCAGCCCCAGCATTTT. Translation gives CASSKTGGDQPQHF.

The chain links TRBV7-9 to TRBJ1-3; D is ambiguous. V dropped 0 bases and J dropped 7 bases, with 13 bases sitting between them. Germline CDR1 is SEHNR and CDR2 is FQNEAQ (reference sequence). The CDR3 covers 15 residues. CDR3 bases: TGTGCCAGCAGCTTAGCTGTGGGTCCCTACAACACCATATATTTT. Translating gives CASSLAVGPYNTIYF.